Below, one T cell receptor beta chain is given with its context. These data are taken from a study of blood T cell repertoires in COVID-19. Study at large: Samples of COVID-19 (acute and convalescent) were obtained from the United States, Italy and Spain. PBMCs, B-cell-depleted T cells, or T cells were the source of the cDNA or gDNA that made up the material.

In the source study's methods: Nucleated cell counts were estimated from reference gene primer amplification. Clones were sequenced by immunoSEQ multiplex PCR, and TCRdb holds only the in-frame ones, with some missing. D and trimming were read from the DNA, whereas the V and J calls and clone size are those reported in that table. The profile shows 180,000 or so clones, 85% to 90% of them singletons. V gave up 1 base and J gave up 5 bases, with 17 bases separating them. CDR1 and CDR2 from the germline V gene are KGHSH and LQKENI. The CDR3 consists of 16 residues. Seattle patient enrollment occurred during active infection, with longitudinal follow-up thereafter.

The sequence was collected from a woman aged 55 to 70 with COVID-19, enrolled during active disease. Sequenced sample: peripheral blood. V gene TRBV18 combines with J gene TRBJ1-2; D perhaps matches TRBD1 (5 bases). CDR3 DNA sequence: TGTGCCAGCTCACCACGGGGCCCGAACCCCGAATATGGCTACACCTTC. It yields the protein CASSPRGPNPEYGYTF.